A single sample is the source of the 18 T cell receptor beta chains below, sequenced in a study of beta chain features in type 1 diabetes. The isolated RNA, all of it, was reverse transcribed, so expressed TCRB transcripts were what got sequenced. The protocol was immunoSEQ multiplex PCR, while the TCRdb copy is restricted to in-frame clones and leaves out a portion. The sample carries 350,000 to 450,000 clones, around 14% recorded once. Material: naive CD4+ T cells from blood. The receptor set was obtained from a man under 40 in good health.

The chain recombines TRBV7-8 with TRBJ2-7; maybe TRBD1 (5 bases). The CDR3 runs to 13 residues. Germline V gives CDR1 SGHVS, CDR2 FQNEAQ. V lost 5 bases, J lost 3 bases, and 11 bases lay in between. As DNA, the CDR3 is TGTGCCAGCAGCATAGGACACCTCTACGAGCAGTACGTC. This encodes CASSIGHLYEQYV.

This clone has ten or more counts. The junction does not match germline at one end; this may be a read error. The chain uses TRBV7-7 and TRBJ2-1; D not resolved. CDR3 length: 9 amino acids. Germline CDR1 reads SSHAT; CDR2 reads FNYEAQ (reference sequence). The CDR3 DNA reads TGTGCTAGCAGCCGCAGGCCATTCTTC. Protein sequence: CASSRRPFF.

The rearrangement links TRBV7-2 to TRBJ2-1, with D hard to call. V lost 5 bases to trimming and J lost 10 bases, with 12 bases between them. CDR1 is SGHTA, CDR2 FQGNSA, per germline. The length of the CDR3 is 12 residues. CDR3 amino acids: CASSRTAYEQFF. The CDR3 DNA follows: TGTGCCAGCAGCCGTACGGCTTACGAGCAGTTCTTC.

V and J are TRBV4-3 and TRBJ1-1; possible D gene TRBD1, 6 bases. This CDR3 is built from 15 residues. Trimming cost V 5 bases and J 4 bases, with 17 bases left between them. Germline V gene data show CDR1 as LGHNA and CDR2 as YSLEER. CDR3 sequence: CASSVNRAGATEAFF. The DNA for the CDR3 is TGCGCCAGCAGCGTAAACAGGGCAGGGGCCACTGAAGCTTTCTTT.

The chain employs TRBV5-4 and TRBJ1-6; 7 bases match TRBD1. Trimming took 3 bases from V and 14 from J; bases not matched to a gene: 5. The CDR3 sequence is 12 residues long. Per the germline V gene, CDR1 is SGHNT and CDR2 is YYREEE (reference sequence). The CDR3 region has the DNA TGTGCCAGCAGCTCGGGACAGATGGCCCTCCACTTT. This codes for CASSSGQMALHF.

In its sample, this clone was seen many times. This chain links TRBV14 with TRBJ2-1, with D unclear. CDR1 is SGHDN, CDR2 FVKESK, per germline. Trimming removed 0 bases from V and 8 bases from J, with 11 bases in between. The CDR3 covers 14 residues. The CDR3 DNA is TGTGCCAGCAGCCAAGATGGATTTTGGTATGAGCAGTTCTTC. Translation: CASSQDGFWYEQFF. Based on the CDR3 plus reference TRBV14 and TRBJ2-1, the full variable domain is EAGVTQFPSHSVIEKGQTVTLRCDPISGHDNLYWYRRVMGKEIKFLLHFVKESKQDESGMPNNRFLAERTGGTYSTLKVQPAELEDSGVYFCASSQDGFWYEQFFGPGTRLTVL.

A few counts support this clone. This chain connects TRBV4-1 to TRBJ2-1, with 7 bases matching TRBD1. Germline V gives CDR1 MGHRA, CDR2 YSYEKL. V dropped 3 bases and J dropped 6; count of bases not matched to a gene: 5. The CDR3 loop spans 14 amino acids. The CDR3 here is CASSQGTVFNEQFF. DNA of the CDR3: TGCGCCAGCAGCCAGGGGACAGTTTTCAATGAGCAGTTCTTC.

V is TRBV29-1 and J is TRBJ2-4; a weak D match, TRBD2 (5 bases). V gave up 6 bases and J gave up 2 bases, with 11 bases separating them. CDR1 SQVTM and CDR2 ANQGSEA come from the germline V gene. The CDR3 has 13 residues. The CDR3 nucleotides read TGCAGCGTGCTGGACTGGTCCAAAAACATTCAGTACTTC. Encoded protein: CSVLDWSKNIQYF.

There are a few counts of this clone. The V and J genes are TRBV6-1 and TRBJ2-7; the D gene is possibly TRBD1 (8 bases). The V end was cut by 2 bases, the J end by 7 bases, with 18 bases between. This CDR3 spans 15 amino acids. Germline CDR1 and CDR2: MNHNS and SASEGT. This CDR3 reads CASSESGTGPGEQYV. Written as DNA, the CDR3 is TGTGCCAGCAGTGAAAGCGGGACAGGCCCGGGGGAGCAGTACGTC.

This clone was observed a few times. The rearrangement joins TRBV30 to TRBJ2-3; tentatively, D is TRBD2 (6 bases). The CDR3 extends over 15 amino acids. The germline V gene has CDR1 GTSNPN and CDR2 SVGIG (reference sequence). V lost 7 bases and J lost 2, with 19 bases in between. CDR3 in DNA: TGTGCCTCGATGCTCACTAGCCAGATCACAGATACGCAGTATTTT. Protein sequence: CASMLTSQITDTQYF.

The chain combines TRBV7-2 with TRBJ2-7, with a weak D call TRBD1 (5 bases). Trimming removed 3 bases from V and 6 bases from J, with 9 bases in between. This CDR3 is built from 12 residues. CDR1 is SGHTA, CDR2 FQGNSA, per germline. CDR3 region: CASSFRASEQYF. CDR3 DNA: TGTGCCAGCAGCTTCAGGGCTTCCGAGCAGTACTTC.

A few counts support this clone. This chain uses TRBV21-1 with TRBJ2-5. TRBV21-1 is assigned pseudogene status. The CDR3 spans 16 residues. This CDR3 reads CASSKGHEDGQETQYF. In DNA form, the CDR3 reads TGTGCCAGCAGCAAAGGGCACGAGGACGGCCAAGAGACCCAGTACTTC.

The CDR3 DNA sequence: TGTGCCTGGAGCATTAGCGGGAGCTACATTCAGTACTTC. Encoded protein: CAWSISGSYIQYF. The rearrangement links TRBV30 to TRBJ2-4; TRBD2 matches at 9 bases. V gave up 3 bases and J gave up 8 bases; unmatched junction bases: 5. The germline V gene has CDR1 GTSNPN and CDR2 SVGIG (reference sequence). The CDR3 is 13 residues long.

In its sample, this clone was seen a few times. The chain has TRBV19 and TRBJ1-5, with a possible D match to TRBD1 (5 bases). Trimming removed 8 bases at V and 7 bases at J, with 12 bases between. CDR3 length: 12 residues. The germline V gene has CDR1 LNHDA and CDR2 SQIVND (reference sequence). The CDR3 reads CASGHAMQPQHF. CDR3 bases: TGTGCCAGTGGACACGCGATGCAGCCCCAGCATTTT.

There are a few counts of this clone. The V gene is TRBV4-3, the J gene TRBJ2-1, with D possibly matching TRBD2 (6 bases). Looked up from germline, CDR1 is LGHNA and CDR2 is YSLEER. The V gene lost 4 bases and the J gene lost 3 bases, with 13 bases spanning the gap. The CDR3 loop spans 15 amino acids. CDR3 protein: CASSRGDSLYNEQFF. CDR3 DNA: TGCGCCAGCAGCCGAGGGGACTCTCTCTACAATGAGCAGTTCTTC.

A few counts support this clone. The chain has TRBV10-2 and TRBJ2-3; the D gene is possibly TRBD2 (6 bases). V was shortened by 4 bases and J by 1 base, with 9 bases between the two germline ends. Germline-derived CDR1 and CDR2 are WSHSY and SAAADI. There are 14 residues in the CDR3. This chain's CDR3 is CASSGSSGTDTQYF. The CDR3 nucleotides read TGCGCCAGCAGTGGTTCTAGCGGCACAGATACGCAGTATTTT.

The sample holds a few counts of this clone. V and J are TRBV30 and TRBJ1-2, with D uncertain. The CDR3 spans 14 residues. Germline V gene lookup returns CDR1 GTSNPN and CDR2 SVGIG (reference sequence). V lost 0 bases and J lost 7, with 15 bases in between. CDR3 protein: CAWSVRAFMGGYTF. In DNA, the CDR3 is TGTGCCTGGAGTGTACGGGCCTTTATGGGTGGCTACACCTTC.

This chain links TRBV29-1 with TRBJ2-3; 11 bases are shared with TRBD2. Germline-derived CDR1 and CDR2 are SQVTM and ANQGSEA. This CDR3 comprises 14 residues. V dropped 6 bases and J dropped 4; count of bases not matched to a gene: 6. This CDR3 is CSVPTSGVSDTQYF. The CDR3 nucleotides read TGCAGCGTACCGACTAGCGGGGTTTCAGATACGCAGTATTTT.